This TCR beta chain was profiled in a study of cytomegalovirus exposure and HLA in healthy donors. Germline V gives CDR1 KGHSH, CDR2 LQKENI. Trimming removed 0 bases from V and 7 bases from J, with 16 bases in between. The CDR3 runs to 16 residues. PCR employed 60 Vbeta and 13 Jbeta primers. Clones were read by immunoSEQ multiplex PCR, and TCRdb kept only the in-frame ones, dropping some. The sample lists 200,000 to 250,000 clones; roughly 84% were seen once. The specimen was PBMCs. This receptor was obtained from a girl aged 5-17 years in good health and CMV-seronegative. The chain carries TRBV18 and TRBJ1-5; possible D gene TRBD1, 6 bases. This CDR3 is CASSPPGAGDRQPQHF. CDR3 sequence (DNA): TGTGCCAGCTCACCACCGGGGGCCGGGGATCGGCAGCCCCAGCATTTT.